This T cell receptor (beta chain) was identified during a study of blood T cell repertoires in COVID-19. In Cohort 3, a recovered donor had either two negative PCRs, clearance, or symptom resolution. Germline-derived CDR1 and CDR2 are MGHDK and SYGVNS. Trimming cost V 6 bases and J 0 bases, with 20 bases left between them. This CDR3 is 17 amino acids long. Clones were read by immunoSEQ multiplex PCR, and TCRdb kept only the in-frame ones, dropping some. This sample yields about 310,000 clones, of which over 80% are seen a single time; 8% to 9.5% belongs to the top ten. The origin of this receptor is a woman under 30 who had recovered from COVID-19. The sequencing input was PBMCs or T cells enriched from blood (not recorded which). The chain recombines TRBV25-1 with TRBJ1-1; possible D gene TRBD1, 6 bases. CDR3 amino acids: CASSPTGMGFMNTEAFF. The CDR3 coding sequence is TGTGCCAGCAGCCCAACAGGGATGGGGTTCATGAACACTGAAGCTTTCTTT.